A selection of T cell receptor beta chains follows, all from one sample in a study of cytomegalovirus exposure and HLA in healthy donors. Measured with immunoSEQ multiplex PCR; TCRdb has only the in-frame clones, and not every one. Of 150,000 to 200,000 clones in the sample, around 87% were seen once. Input material: PBMCs. These receptors came from a woman aged 30 to 39 in good health and CMV-seronegative. CDR3s include the opening cysteine and the closing phenylalanine or tryptophan. The D gene is left open where the match is weak. Part of the rows lack a size; the others show once, few, many or a class for expanded clones.

v_call	clone_size	d_call	j_call	cdr3_nt	cdr3_aa
TRBV6-6	-	TRBD2	TRBJ2-1	TGTGCCAGCAAAGCGGGGGGGCTGAATGAGCAGTTCTTC	CASKAGGLNEQFF
TRBV10-3	-	-	TRBJ2-3	TGTGCCATCAGTGAGTCGGGGGGGGGCCCCACAGATACGCAGTATTTT	CAISESGGGPTDTQYF
TRBV6-5	-	TRBD1	TRBJ2-1	TGTGCCAGCAGGGGAATAACAGGGGGCGACGAGCAGTTCTTC	CASRGITGGDEQFF
TRBV19	-	-	TRBJ1-5	TGTGCCAGTAGAAGATTGGGGGGTACCCAGCCCCAGCATTTT	CASRRLGGTQPQHF
TRBV29-1	-	TRBD1	TRBJ2-7	TGCAGCGTTTGTCAGGGGGCAGGGGGCATCTACGAGCAGTACTTC	CSVCQGAGGIYEQYF
TRBV6-1	-	-	TRBJ2-3	TGTGCCAGCAGTGAAGCCCTAGATACGCAGTATTTT	CASSEALDTQYF
TRBV4-2	few	TRBD1	TRBJ2-5	TGTGCCAGCAGCCGCGGGACAGGGGATACAGAGACCCAGTACTTC	CASSRGTGDTETQYF
TRBV4-1	-	-	TRBJ1-2	TGCGCCAGCAGCCCGAACATCGTAGGGGTGTACTATGGCTACACCTTC	CASSPNIVGVYYGYTF
TRBV7-9	-	-	TRBJ2-1	TGTGCCAGCAGCAAGACTCCAACCTCATACAATGAGCAGTTCTTC	CASSKTPTSYNEQFF
TRBV27	-	TRBD1	TRBJ2-7	TGTGCCAGCAGTTTACAGACAGGGGGCTACGAGCAGTACTTC	CASSLQTGGYEQYF
TRBV9	-	TRBD2	TRBJ2-5	TGTGCCAGCAGCGGTACTGGCGGGGGGGCAGAGACCCAGTACTTC	CASSGTGGGAETQYF